This passage covers 25 T cell receptor beta chains from one sample sequenced in a study of cytomegalovirus exposure and HLA in healthy donors. With 60 Vbeta and 13 Jbeta primers, the PCR was carried out. Clones were sequenced by immunoSEQ multiplex PCR, and TCRdb holds only the in-frame ones, with some missing. This sample's table reports 80,000 or so clones. Sequencing input: PBMCs. The origin of the receptors is a middle-aged man in good health and CMV-seropositive.

The chain combines TRBV7-9 with TRBJ1-1, with TRBD1 matching 9 bases. The ends lost 4 bases at V and 1 base at J; junction bases unmatched: 7. Germline lookup yields CDR1 SEHNR and CDR2 FQNEAQ (reference sequence). This CDR3 region has 16 residues. CDR3 sequence reads: CASSWDRVDRNTEAFF. Here the CDR3 DNA reads TGTGCCAGCAGCTGGGACAGGGTTGATAGGAACACTGAAGCTTTCTTT.

The chain joins TRBV6-1 to TRBJ2-3; TRBD2 aligns across 8 bases. There are 15 residues in the CDR3. The trim removed 8 bases at V and 0 bases at J, leaving 7 bases unmatched. Germline V CDR1 and CDR2: MNHNS, SASEGT. CDR3: CASRLASRSTDTQYF. Here the CDR3 DNA reads TGTGCCAGCCGACTAGCGAGTCGTAGCACAGATACGCAGTATTTT.

The J gene is TRBJ2-3, the V gene TRBV7-9, with D possibly being TRBD2 (6 bases). Trimming took off 2 bases at V and 1 base at J, with 7 bases between the two ends. The CDR3 runs to 14 residues. The germline V gene has CDR1 SEHNR and CDR2 FQNEAQ (reference sequence). The CDR3, as DNA: TGTGCCAGCAGCTTACCTAGCGGCACAGATACGCAGTATTTT. As protein: CASSLPSGTDTQYF. Filled out from reference TRBV7-9 and TRBJ2-3, the complete variable domain reads DTGVSQNPRHKITKRGQNVTFRCDPISEHNRLYWYRQTLGQGPEFLTYFQNEAQLEKSRLLSDRFSAERPKGSFSTLEIQRTEQGDSAMYLCASSLPSGTDTQYFGPGTRLTVL.

The chain couples TRBV5-1 to TRBJ2-2; D gene ambiguous. Trimming cost V 0 bases and J 5 bases, with 8 bases left between them. CDR3 length equals 14 residues. The V gene's germline CDR1 is SGHRS and CDR2 YFSETQ. The CDR3 sequence: CASSLAAVTGELFF. The CDR3 nucleotides are TGCGCCAGCAGCTTGGCTGCAGTGACCGGGGAGCTGTTTTTT.

The J gene is TRBJ2-2, the V gene TRBV6-4, with 7 bases matching TRBD2. Germline CDR1 and CDR2: MRHNA and SNTAGT. The V segment lost 2 bases and the J segment 7 bases; nucleotides outside the gene matches: 7. CDR3 length: 15 amino acids. The CDR3 nucleotides are TGTGCCAGCAGTGACGAACGGGGGGAAGGCGGGGAGCTGTTTTTT. It encodes CASSDERGEGGELFF.

The CDR3 region has the DNA TGTGCCAGTAGTAACCTAGCCGTCACAGATACGCAGTATTTT. Translation: CASSNLAVTDTQYF. The chain joins TRBV19 to TRBJ2-3; weak D call: TRBD2 (5 bases). Trimming took off 4 bases at V and 2 bases at J, with 10 bases between the two ends. The CDR3 has 14 residues. Germline values: CDR1 LNHDA, CDR2 SQIVND (reference sequence).

DNA of the CDR3: TGTGCCAGCAACGAAGGGGCGGACGGCACTGAAGCTTTCTTT. It specifies CASNEGADGTEAFF. The gene calls are TRBV7-2 and TRBJ1-1; perhaps TRBD1 as D (5 bases). This CDR3 is built from 14 residues. Trimming took 7 bases from V and 4 from J, leaving 16 bases between them. Germline values: CDR1 SGHTA, CDR2 FQGNSA.

This chain joins TRBV5-1 and TRBJ2-5; 9 bases match TRBD1. J gave up 5 bases and V 0 bases, and 2 bases lay outside the gene matches. The CDR3 loop spans 14 amino acids. From germline, CDR1 is SGHRS and CDR2 YFSETQ. The DNA for the CDR3 is TGCGCCAGCAGCTTGGGGACAGGGGTTGAGACCCAGTACTTC. It translates to CASSLGTGVETQYF.

The rearrangement links TRBV10-1 to TRBJ2-5, with 10 bases fitting TRBD2. Germline trimming cut 7 bases from V and 6 bases from J; bases unmatched to any gene: 14. CDR1 WNHNN and CDR2 SYGVQD come from the germline V gene (reference sequence). The CDR3 loop spans 16 amino acids. The CDR3 bases are TGCGCCAGCAATGGCTCGGCTAGCGGGAGTTTGAAGACCCAGTACTTC. This gives the protein CASNGSASGSLKTQYF.

This rearrangement joins TRBV6-1 to TRBJ1-5; TRBD1 aligns across 9 bases. The CDR3 has 15 residues. The trim removed 6 bases at V and 3 bases at J, leaving 6 bases unmatched. In germline, CDR1 is MNHNS, CDR2 SASEGT. For the CDR3, the DNA is TGTGCCAGCAGCCTGGGACAGGGAGCCAATCAGCCCCAGCATTTT. It codes for CASSLGQGANQPQHF.

V usage is TRBV19 and J usage is TRBJ1-2; no clear D. The CDR3 spans 14 residues. Germline loops: CDR1 LNHDA, CDR2 SQIVND (reference sequence). The V gene lost 7 bases and the J gene lost 8 bases, with 20 bases spanning the gap. CDR3 amino acids: CASTPEGSLGGYTF. CDR3 bases: TGTGCCAGTACCCCGGAGGGAAGCCTGGGGGGCTACACCTTC. The whole variable domain, filled in from reference TRBV19 and TRBJ1-2, reads DGGITQSPKYLFRKEGQNVTLSCEQNLNHDAMYWYRQDPGQGLRLIYYSQIVNDFQKGDIAEGYSVSREKKESFPLTVTSAQKNPTAFYLCASTPEGSLGGYTFGSGTRLTVV.

The chain is built from TRBV27 and TRBJ2-3, with D possibly matching TRBD1 (5 bases). This CDR3 region has 16 residues. The V and J ends lost 6 bases and 0 bases respectively, with 16 bases between them. The germline V gene encodes CDR1 MNHEY and CDR2 SMNVEV (reference sequence). The CDR3 reads CASRPRRESSTDTQYF. CDR3 nucleotides: TGTGCCAGCAGACCCCGCAGGGAATCTAGCACAGATACGCAGTATTTT.

The rearrangement uses TRBV7-3 and TRBJ2-1, with a possible D match to TRBD2 (6 bases). The V and J ends lost 5 bases and 3 bases respectively, with 11 bases between them. The CDR3 consists of 14 residues. The V gene's germline CDR1 is SGHTA and CDR2 FQGTGA. CDR3 sequence (DNA): TGTGCCAGCAGCCCGGTCGGGGGCTACAATGAGCAGTTCTTC. It translates to CASSPVGGYNEQFF.

The rearrangement uses TRBV27 and TRBJ2-7; the D gene is possibly TRBD1 (5 bases). Between the trimmed V and J ends, which lost 3 bases and 1 base, there was a span of 7 bases. This CDR3 is built from 13 residues. Germline CDR1 MNHEY, CDR2 SMNVEV (reference sequence). The CDR3 loop reads CASSLSGSYEQYF. DNA of the CDR3: TGTGCCAGCAGTTTGTCAGGGTCCTACGAGCAGTACTTC.

About this clone: A junction end diverges from the germline sequence, so it may reflect a read error. This chain uses TRBV7-2 with TRBJ1-4; 10 bases fit TRBD1. Germline assignment: CDR1 SGHTA and CDR2 FQGNSA. This CDR3 has 17 residues. DNA of the CDR3: TGTGCCAGCAGTTTAGCAACGACCGGGACAGGGGATGAAAAACTGTTTTTT. Translation: CASSLATTGTGDEKLFF.

The V and J genes are TRBV7-9 and TRBJ2-5, with a possible D match to TRBD1 (6 bases). Trimming left V 0 bases short and J 4 bases short, with 12 bases between. CDR1 is SEHNR, CDR2 FQNEAQ, per germline (reference sequence). CDR3 length equals 15 residues. The CDR3 sequence: CASSLAQGLVETQYF. The CDR3 DNA reads TGTGCCAGCAGCTTAGCACAGGGTCTGGTAGAGACCCAGTACTTC.

This chain joins TRBV29-1 and TRBJ2-1, with D maybe TRBD1 (5 bases). V shed 6 bases and J shed 7 bases, with 10 bases lying between them. The CDR3 sequence is 11 residues long. In germline, CDR1 is SQVTM, CDR2 ANQGSEA. The CDR3, as DNA: TGCAGCGTGGGAAGGGGAAATGAGCAGTTCTTC. As protein: CSVGRGNEQFF.

The chain recombines TRBV19 with TRBJ2-5, with D possibly being TRBD1 (5 bases). The CDR3 is 14 residues long. The germline V gene has CDR1 LNHDA and CDR2 SQIVND (reference sequence). V was clipped by 2 bases and J by 2 bases, with 9 bases between them. The CDR3 DNA is TGTGCCAGTAGTATACGCGACAGTCAAGAGACCCAGTACTTC. Protein sequence: CASSIRDSQETQYF.

The chain joins TRBV7-9 to TRBJ2-3; 7 positions agree with TRBD1. Germline values: CDR1 SEHNR, CDR2 FQNEAQ (reference sequence). The CDR3 is 13 amino acids. With 1 base clipped from V and 12 bases from J, the junction kept 7 bases outside the gene matches. CDR3 nucleotides: TGTGCCAGCAGCTTAGTAGGGGGCCAAACACAGTATTTT. It translates to CASSLVGGQTQYF.

The chain carries TRBV7-9 and TRBJ1-3; maybe TRBD1 (6 bases). The germline V and J ends were trimmed by 2 bases and 0 bases, with 20 bases remaining between them. The CDR3 loop spans 19 amino acids. Germline lookup yields CDR1 SEHNR and CDR2 FQNEAQ (reference sequence). CDR3 nucleotides: TGTGCCAGCAGCTTATTAGCTTCCCCGGGGGGCAGCTCTGGAAACACCATATATTTT. This encodes CASSLLASPGGSSGNTIYF.

The chain recombines TRBV19 with TRBJ2-1, with TRBD1 matching 11 bases. The CDR3 has 18 residues. Germline V gives CDR1 LNHDA, CDR2 SQIVND (reference sequence). V was clipped by 5 bases and J by 8 bases; unmatched bases: 17. The CDR3 is CASSVPPRWTGGGDEQFF. CDR3 coding DNA: TGTGCCAGTAGTGTCCCTCCCCGTTGGACAGGGGGCGGAGATGAGCAGTTCTTC.

The genes are TRBV6-1 and TRBJ1-6; TRBD1 is a possible D gene (6 bases). This CDR3 has 13 amino acids. Trimming cost V 7 bases and J 9 bases, with 13 bases left between them. Germline-derived CDR1 and CDR2 are MNHNS and SASEGT. The CDR3 loop reads CASKEIRGSPLHF. In DNA, the CDR3 is TGTGCCAGCAAAGAAATCAGGGGTTCACCCCTCCACTTT.

The J gene is TRBJ1-1, the V gene TRBV7-8, with D perhaps TRBD1 (6 bases). V lost 3 bases and J 9 bases, leaving 14 bases between the germline ends. The CDR3 consists of 13 residues. CDR1 SGHVS and CDR2 FQNEAQ come from the germline V gene. CDR3 DNA: TGTGCCAGCAGCTTGGGGCAACAGGGAAAAGCTTTCTTT. Amino acids: CASSLGQQGKAFF.

The rearrangement joins TRBV28 to TRBJ1-3, with 9 nucleotides matching TRBD1. Per the germline V gene, CDR1 is MDHEN and CDR2 is SYDVKM. The CDR3 sequence is 15 residues long. V lost 4 bases to trimming and J lost 3 bases; unmatched junction nucleotides: 4. CDR3 loop: CASSYRGQIGNTIYF. Written as DNA, the CDR3 is TGTGCCAGCAGTTACAGGGGGCAGATTGGAAACACCATATATTTT.

This rearrangement joins TRBV18 to TRBJ1-5; TRBD1 agrees at 10 bases. V trimming: 6 bases; J trimming: 0 bases; junction bases outside the gene matches: 11. From germline, CDR1 is KGHSH and CDR2 LQKENI. The CDR3 is made up of 18 amino acids. CDR3 sequence reads: CASSRERDRGYSNQPQHF. Here the CDR3 DNA reads TGTGCCAGCTCCCGGGAAAGGGACAGGGGTTATAGCAATCAGCCCCAGCATTTT.